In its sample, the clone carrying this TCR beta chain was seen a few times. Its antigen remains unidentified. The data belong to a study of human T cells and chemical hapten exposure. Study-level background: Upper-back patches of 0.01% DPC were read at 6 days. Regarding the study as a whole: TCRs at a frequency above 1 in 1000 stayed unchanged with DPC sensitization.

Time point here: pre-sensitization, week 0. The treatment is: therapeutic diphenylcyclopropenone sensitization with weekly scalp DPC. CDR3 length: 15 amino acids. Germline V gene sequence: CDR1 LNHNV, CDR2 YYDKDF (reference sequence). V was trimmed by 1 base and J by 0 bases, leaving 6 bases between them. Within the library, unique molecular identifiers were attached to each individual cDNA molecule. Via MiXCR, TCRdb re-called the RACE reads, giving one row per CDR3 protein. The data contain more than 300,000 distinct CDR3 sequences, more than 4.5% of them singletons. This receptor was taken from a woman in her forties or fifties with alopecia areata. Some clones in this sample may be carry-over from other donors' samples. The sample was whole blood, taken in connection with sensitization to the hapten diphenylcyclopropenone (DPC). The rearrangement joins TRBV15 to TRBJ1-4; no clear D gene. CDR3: CATSRAQATNEKLFF. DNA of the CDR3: TGTGCCACCAGCAGAGCGCAGGCAACTAATGAAAAACTGTTTTTT.